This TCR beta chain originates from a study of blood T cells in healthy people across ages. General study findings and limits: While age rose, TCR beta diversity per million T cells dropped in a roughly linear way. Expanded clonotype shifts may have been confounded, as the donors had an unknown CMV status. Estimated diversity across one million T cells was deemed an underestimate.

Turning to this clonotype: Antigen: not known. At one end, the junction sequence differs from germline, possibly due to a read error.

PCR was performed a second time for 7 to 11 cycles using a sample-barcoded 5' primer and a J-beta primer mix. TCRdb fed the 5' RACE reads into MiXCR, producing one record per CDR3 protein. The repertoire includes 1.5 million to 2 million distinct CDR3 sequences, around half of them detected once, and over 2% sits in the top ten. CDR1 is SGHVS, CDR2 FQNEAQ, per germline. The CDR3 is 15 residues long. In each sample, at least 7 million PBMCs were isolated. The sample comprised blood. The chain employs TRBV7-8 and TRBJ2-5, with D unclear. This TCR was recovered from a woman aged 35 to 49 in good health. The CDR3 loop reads CASSPGLRSEETQYF. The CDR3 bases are TGCGCCAGCAGCCCGGGTTTGCGATCCGAAGAGACCCAGTACTTC.